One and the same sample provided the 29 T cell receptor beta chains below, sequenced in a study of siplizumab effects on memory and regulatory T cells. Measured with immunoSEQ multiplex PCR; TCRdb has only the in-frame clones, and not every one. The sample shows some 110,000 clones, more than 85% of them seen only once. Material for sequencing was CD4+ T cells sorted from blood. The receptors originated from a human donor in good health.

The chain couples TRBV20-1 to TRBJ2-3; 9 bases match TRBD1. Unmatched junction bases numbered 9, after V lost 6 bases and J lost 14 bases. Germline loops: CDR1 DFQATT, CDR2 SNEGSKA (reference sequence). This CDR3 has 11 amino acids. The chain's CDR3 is CSAQGTGSTYF. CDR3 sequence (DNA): TGCAGTGCGCAGGGGACAGGGAGTACGTATTTT.

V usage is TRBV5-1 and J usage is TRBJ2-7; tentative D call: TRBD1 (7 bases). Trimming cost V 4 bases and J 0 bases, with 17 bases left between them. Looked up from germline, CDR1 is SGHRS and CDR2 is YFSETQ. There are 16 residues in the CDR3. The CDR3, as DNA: TGCGCCAGCAGCCCAAGGAACAGGGGAGGCTCCTACGAGCAGTACTTC. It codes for CASSPRNRGGSYEQYF.

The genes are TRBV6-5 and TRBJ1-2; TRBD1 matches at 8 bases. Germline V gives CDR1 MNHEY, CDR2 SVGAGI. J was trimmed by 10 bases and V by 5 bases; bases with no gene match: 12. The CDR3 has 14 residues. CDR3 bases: TGTGCCAGCAGTGGCGGGACAGGCGCGAGTGACTACACCTTC. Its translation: CASSGGTGASDYTF.

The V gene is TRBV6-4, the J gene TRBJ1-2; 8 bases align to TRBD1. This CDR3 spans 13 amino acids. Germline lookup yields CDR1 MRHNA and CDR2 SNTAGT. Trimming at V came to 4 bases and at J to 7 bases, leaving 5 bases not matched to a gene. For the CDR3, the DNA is TGTGCCAGCAGTGCGATTGGACAGGGTGGCTACACCTTC. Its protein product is CASSAIGQGGYTF.

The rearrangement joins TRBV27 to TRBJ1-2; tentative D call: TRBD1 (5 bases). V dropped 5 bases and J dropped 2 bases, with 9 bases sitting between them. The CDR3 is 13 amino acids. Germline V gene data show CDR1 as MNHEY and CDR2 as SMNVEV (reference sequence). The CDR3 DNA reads TGTGCCAGCAGTAGGGCAGGGAACTATGGCTACACCTTC. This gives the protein CASSRAGNYGYTF.

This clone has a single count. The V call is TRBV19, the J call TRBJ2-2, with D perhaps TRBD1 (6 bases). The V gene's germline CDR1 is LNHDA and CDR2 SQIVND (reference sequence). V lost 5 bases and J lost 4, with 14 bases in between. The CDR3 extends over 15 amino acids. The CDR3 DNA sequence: TGTGCCAGTAGTCCGCCGACAGGAGGCACCGGGGAGCTGTTTTTT. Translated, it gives CASSPPTGGTGELFF.

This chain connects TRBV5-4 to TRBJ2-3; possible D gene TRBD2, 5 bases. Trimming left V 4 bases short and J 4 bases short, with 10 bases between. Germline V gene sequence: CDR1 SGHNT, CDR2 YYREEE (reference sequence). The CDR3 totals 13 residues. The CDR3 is CASSVSGADTQYF. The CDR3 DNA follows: TGTGCCAGCAGCGTGAGCGGCGCAGATACGCAGTATTTT.

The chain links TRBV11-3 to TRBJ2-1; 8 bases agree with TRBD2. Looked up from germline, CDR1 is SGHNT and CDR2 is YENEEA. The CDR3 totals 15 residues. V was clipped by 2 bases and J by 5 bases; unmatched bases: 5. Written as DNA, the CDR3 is TGTGCCAGCAGCTTACACGGGAGGGATAACAATGAGCAGTTCTTC. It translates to CASSLHGRDNNEQFF.

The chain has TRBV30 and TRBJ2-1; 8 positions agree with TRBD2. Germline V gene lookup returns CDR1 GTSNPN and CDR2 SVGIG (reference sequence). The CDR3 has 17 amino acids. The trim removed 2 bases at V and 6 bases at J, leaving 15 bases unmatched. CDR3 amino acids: CAWSLRSGTSHGNEQFF. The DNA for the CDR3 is TGTGCCTGGAGTTTAAGGTCCGGGACTAGTCACGGCAATGAGCAGTTCTTC. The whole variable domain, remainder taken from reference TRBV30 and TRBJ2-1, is SQTIHQWPATLVQPVGSPLSLECTVEGTSNPNLYWYRQAAGRGLQLLFYSVGIGQISSEVPQNLSASRPQDRQFILSSKKLLLSDSGFYLCAWSLRSGTSHGNEQFFGPGTRLTVL.

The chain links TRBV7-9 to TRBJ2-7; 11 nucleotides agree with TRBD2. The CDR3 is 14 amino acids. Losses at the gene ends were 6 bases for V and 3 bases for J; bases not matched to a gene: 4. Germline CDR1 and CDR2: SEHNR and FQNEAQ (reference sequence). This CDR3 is CASSTSGSYYEQYF. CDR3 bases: TGTGCCAGCAGTACTAGCGGGAGCTACTACGAGCAGTACTTC.

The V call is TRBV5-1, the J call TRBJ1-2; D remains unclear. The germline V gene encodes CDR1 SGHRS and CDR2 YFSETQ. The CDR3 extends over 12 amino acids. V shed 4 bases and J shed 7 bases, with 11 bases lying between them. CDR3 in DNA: TGCGCCAGCAGCACAGAAGTGAGTGGCTACACCTTC. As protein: CASSTEVSGYTF.

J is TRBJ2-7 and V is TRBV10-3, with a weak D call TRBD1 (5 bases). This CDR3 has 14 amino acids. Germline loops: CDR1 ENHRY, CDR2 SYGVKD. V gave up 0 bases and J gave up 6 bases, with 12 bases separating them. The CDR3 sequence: CAISESRTSREQYF. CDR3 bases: TGTGCCATCAGTGAGTCAAGGACATCGCGCGAGCAGTACTTC.

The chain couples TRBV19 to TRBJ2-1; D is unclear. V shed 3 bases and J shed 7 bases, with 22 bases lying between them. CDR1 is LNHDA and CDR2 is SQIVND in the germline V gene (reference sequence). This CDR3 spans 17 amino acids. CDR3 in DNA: TGTGCCAGTAGTATGACCTATGCAGGCCTCCTCTGGAATGAGCAGTTCTTC. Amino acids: CASSMTYAGLLWNEQFF.

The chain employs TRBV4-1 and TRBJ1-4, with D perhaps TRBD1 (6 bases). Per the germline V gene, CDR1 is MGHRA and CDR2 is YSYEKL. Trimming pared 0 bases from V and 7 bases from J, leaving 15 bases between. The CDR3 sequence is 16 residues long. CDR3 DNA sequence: TGCGCCAGCAGCCAAGACCCACAGGGCGGCGGTGAAAAACTGTTTTTT. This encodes CASSQDPQGGGEKLFF.

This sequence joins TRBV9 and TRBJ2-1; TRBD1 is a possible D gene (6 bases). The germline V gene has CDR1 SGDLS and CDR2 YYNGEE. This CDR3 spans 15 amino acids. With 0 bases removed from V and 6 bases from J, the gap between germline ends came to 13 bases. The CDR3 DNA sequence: TGTGCCAGCAGCGTAGCAGGGGAGCTACTCAATGAGCAGTTCTTC. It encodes CASSVAGELLNEQFF.

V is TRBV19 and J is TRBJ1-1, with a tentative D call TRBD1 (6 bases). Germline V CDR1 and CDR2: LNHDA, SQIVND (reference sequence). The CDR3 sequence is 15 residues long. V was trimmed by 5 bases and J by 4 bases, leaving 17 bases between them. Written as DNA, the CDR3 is TGTGCCAGTAGTCCCCGTAGAGGGGGGACCACTGAAGCTTTCTTT. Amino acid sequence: CASSPRRGGTTEAFF.

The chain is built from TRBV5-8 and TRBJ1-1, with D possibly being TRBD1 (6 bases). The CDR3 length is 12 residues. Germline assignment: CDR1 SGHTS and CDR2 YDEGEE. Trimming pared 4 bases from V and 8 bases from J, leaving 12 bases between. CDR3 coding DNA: TGTGCCAGCAGCACCCGGACAGACGAAGCTTTCTTT. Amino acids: CASSTRTDEAFF.

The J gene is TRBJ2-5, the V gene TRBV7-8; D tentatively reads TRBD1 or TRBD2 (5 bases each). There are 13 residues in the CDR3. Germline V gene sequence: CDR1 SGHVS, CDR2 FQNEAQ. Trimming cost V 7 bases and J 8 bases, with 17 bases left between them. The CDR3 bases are TGTGCCAGCATCGGGACCCCCCGAGGAACCCAGTACTTC. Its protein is CASIGTPRGTQYF.

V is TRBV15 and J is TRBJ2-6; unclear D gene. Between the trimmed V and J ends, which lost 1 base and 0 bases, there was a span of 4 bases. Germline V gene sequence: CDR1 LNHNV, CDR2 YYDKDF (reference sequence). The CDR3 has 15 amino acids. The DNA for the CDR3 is TGTGCCACCAGCAGAGGGAACTCTGGGGCCAACGTCCTGACTTTC. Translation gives CATSRGNSGANVLTF.

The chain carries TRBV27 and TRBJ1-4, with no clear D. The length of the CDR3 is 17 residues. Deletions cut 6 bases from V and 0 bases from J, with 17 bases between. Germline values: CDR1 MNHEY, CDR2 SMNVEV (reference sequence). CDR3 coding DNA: TGTGCCAGCAGACCACAACCAAAATCTTCAACTAATGAAAAACTGTTTTTT. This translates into CASRPQPKSSTNEKLFF.

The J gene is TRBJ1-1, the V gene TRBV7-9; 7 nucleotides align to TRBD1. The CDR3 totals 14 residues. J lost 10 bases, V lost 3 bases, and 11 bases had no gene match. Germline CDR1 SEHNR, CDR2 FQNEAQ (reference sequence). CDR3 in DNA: TGTGCCAGCAGCTTCGGAGGGACAGACCGGGGAGCTTTCTTT. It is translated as CASSFGGTDRGAFF.

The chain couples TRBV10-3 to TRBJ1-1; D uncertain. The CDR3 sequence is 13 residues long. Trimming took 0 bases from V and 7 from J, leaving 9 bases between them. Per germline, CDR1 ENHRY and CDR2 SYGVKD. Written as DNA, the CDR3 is TGTGCCATCAGTGAGTCGAATGGCAATGAAGCTTTCTTT. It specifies CAISESNGNEAFF.

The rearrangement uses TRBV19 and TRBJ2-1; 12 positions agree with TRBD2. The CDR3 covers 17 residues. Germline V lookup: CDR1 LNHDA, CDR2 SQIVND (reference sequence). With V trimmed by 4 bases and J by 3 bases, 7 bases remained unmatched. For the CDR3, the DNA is TGTGCCAGTAGTACTGCCCGACTAGCGGGGGACTACAATGAGCAGTTCTTC. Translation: CASSTARLAGDYNEQFF.

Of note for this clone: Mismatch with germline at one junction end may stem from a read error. CDR3 sequence: CASGYEGNYEQYF. The CDR3 bases are TGTGCCAGCGGTTATGAGGGAAACTACGAGCAGTACTTC. This sequence joins TRBV6-6 and TRBJ2-7, with a tentative D call TRBD2 (5 bases). Germline V gene sequence: CDR1 MNHNY, CDR2 SVGAGI (reference sequence). This CDR3 region has 13 residues.

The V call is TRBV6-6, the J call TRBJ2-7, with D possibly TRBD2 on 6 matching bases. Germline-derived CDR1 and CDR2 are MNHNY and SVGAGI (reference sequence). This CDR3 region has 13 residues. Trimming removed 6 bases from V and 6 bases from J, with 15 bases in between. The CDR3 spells CASRLAPAGEQYF. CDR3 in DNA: TGTGCCAGCAGACTAGCCCCGGCGGGCGAGCAGTACTTC.

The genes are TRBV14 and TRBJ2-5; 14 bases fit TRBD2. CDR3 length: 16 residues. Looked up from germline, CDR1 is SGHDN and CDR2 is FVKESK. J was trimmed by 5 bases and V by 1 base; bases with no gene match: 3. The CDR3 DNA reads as TGTGCCAGCAGCCAAGCGGGACTAGCGGGGGTGGAGACCCAGTACTTC. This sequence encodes CASSQAGLAGVETQYF.

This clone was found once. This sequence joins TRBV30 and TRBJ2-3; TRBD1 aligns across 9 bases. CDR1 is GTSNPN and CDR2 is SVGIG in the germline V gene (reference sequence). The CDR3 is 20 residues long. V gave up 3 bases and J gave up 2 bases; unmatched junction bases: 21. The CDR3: CAWRIPPWDRVLRNTDTQYF. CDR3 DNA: TGTGCCTGGAGGATACCCCCTTGGGACAGGGTATTGCGGAACACAGATACGCAGTATTTT.

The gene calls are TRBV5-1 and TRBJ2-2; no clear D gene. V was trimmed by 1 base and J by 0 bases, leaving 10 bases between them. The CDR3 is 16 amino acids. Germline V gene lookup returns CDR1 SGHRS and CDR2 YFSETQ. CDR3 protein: CASSLKQFTNTGELFF. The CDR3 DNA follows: TGCGCCAGCAGCTTGAAGCAGTTTACGAACACCGGGGAGCTGTTTTTT. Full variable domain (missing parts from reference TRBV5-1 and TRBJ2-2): KAGVTQTPRYLIKTRGQQVTLSCSPISGHRSVSWYQQTPGQGLQFLFEYFSETQRNKGNFPGRFSGRQFSNSRSEMNVSTLELGDSALYLCASSLKQFTNTGELFFGEGSRLTVL.

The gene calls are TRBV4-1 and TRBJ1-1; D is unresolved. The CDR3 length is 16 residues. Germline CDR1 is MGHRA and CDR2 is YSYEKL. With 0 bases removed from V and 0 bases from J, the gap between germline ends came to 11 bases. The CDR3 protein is CASSQDLERVNTEAFF. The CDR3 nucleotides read TGCGCCAGCAGCCAAGATCTGGAGAGGGTGAACACTGAAGCTTTCTTT.